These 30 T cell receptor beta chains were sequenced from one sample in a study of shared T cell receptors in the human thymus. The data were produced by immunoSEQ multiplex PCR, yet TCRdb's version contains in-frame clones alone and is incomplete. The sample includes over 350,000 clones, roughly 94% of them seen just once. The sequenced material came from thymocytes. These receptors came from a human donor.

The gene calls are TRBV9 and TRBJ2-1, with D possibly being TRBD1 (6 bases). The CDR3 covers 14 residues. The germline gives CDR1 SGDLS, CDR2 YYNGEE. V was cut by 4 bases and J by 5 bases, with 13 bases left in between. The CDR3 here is CASSLRGHNNEQFF. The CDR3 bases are TGTGCCAGCAGCCTGAGGGGACATAACAATGAGCAGTTCTTC.

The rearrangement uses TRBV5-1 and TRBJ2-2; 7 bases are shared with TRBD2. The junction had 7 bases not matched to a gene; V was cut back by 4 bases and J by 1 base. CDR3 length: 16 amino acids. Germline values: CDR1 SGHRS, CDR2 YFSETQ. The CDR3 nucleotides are TGCGCCAGCAGCCCCAGGGAGCGGGGGAACACCGGGGAGCTGTTTTTT. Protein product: CASSPRERGNTGELFF.

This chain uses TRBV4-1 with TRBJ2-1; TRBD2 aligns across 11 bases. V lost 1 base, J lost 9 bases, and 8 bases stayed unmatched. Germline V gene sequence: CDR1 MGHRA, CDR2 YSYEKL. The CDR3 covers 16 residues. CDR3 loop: CASSQGSGRGSGEQFF. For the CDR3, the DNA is TGCGCCAGCAGCCAAGGTAGCGGGAGGGGGTCGGGTGAGCAGTTCTTC.

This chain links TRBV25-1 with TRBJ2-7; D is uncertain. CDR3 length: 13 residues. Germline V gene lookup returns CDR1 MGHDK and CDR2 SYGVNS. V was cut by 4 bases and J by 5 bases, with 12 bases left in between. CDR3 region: CASSAPEWDEQYF. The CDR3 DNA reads TGTGCCAGCAGTGCCCCCGAATGGGACGAGCAGTACTTC.

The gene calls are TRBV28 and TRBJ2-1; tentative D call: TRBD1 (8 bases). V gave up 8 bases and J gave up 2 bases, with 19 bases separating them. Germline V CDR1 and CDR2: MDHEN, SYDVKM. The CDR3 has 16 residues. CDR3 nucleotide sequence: TGTGCCAGCTTAAAGCAGGGGGCGGGAGCCTACAATGAGCAGTTCTTC. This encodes CASLKQGAGAYNEQFF.

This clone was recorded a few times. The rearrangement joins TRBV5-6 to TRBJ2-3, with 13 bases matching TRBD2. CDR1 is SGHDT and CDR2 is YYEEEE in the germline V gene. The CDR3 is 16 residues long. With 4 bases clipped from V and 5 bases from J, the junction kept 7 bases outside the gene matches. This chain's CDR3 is CASSQTSGRPGDTQYF. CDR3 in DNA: TGTGCCAGCAGCCAGACTAGCGGGAGGCCCGGAGATACGCAGTATTTT. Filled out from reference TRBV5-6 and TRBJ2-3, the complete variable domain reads DAGVTQSPTHLIKTRGQQVTLRCSPKSGHDTVSWYQQALGQGPQFIFQYYEEEERQRGNFPDRFSGHQFPNYSSELNVNALLLGDSALYLCASSQTSGRPGDTQYFGPGTRLTVL.

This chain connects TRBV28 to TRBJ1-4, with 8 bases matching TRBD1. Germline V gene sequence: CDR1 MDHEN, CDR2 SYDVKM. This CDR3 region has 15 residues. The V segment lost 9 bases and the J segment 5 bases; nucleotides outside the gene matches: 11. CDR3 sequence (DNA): TGTGCCAGAAATCCCCGGGACAGGAAGAATGAAAAACTGTTTTTT. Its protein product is CARNPRDRKNEKLFF.

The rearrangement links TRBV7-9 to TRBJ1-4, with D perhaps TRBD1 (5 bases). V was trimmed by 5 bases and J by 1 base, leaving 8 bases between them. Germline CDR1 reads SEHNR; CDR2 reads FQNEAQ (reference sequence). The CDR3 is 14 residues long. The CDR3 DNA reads TGTGCCAGCAGCCTTGACAGAACTAATGAAAAACTGTTTTTT. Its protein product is CASSLDRTNEKLFF.

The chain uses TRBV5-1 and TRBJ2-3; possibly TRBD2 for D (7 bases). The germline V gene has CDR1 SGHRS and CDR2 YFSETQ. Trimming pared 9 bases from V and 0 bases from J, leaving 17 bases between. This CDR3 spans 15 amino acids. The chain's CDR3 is CATHPGGISTDTQYF. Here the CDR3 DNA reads TGCGCCACCCACCCGGGGGGCATTAGCACAGATACGCAGTATTTT.

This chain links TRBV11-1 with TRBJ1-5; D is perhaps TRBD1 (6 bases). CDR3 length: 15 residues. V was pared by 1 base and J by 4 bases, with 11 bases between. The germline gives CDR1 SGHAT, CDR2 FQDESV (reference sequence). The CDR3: CASSLDYRVNQPQHF. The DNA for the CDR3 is TGTGCCAGCAGCTTAGATTACAGGGTGAATCAGCCCCAGCATTTT.

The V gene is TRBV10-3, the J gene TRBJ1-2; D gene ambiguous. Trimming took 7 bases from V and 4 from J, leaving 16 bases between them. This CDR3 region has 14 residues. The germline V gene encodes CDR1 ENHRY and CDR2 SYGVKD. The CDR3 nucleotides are TGTGCCATCACAAGGGAAAAAGGGCCCTATGGCTACACCTTC. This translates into CAITREKGPYGYTF.

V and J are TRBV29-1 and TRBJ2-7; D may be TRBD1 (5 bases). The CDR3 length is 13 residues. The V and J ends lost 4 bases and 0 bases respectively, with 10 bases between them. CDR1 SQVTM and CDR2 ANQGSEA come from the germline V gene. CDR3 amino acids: CSVAGKSSYEQYF. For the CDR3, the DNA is TGCAGCGTTGCAGGGAAGAGCTCCTACGAGCAGTACTTC.

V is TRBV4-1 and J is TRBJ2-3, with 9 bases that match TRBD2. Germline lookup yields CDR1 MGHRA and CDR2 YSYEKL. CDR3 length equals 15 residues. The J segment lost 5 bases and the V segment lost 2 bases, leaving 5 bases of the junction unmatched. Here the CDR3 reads CASSQPGLAGDTQYF. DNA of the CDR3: TGCGCCAGCAGCCAACCGGGACTAGCTGGAGATACGCAGTATTTT.

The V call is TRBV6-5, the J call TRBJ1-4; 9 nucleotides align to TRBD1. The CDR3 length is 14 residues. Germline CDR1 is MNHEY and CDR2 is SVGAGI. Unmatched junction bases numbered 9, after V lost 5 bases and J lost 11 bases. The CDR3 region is CASSADRGGGKLFF. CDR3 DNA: TGTGCCAGCAGTGCGGACAGGGGAGGTGGCAAACTGTTTTTT.

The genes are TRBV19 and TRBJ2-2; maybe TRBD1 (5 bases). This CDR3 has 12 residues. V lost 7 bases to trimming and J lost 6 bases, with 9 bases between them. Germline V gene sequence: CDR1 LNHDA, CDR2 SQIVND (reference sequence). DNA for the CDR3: TGTGCCAGTATTATGGGGCCCGGGGAGCTGTTTTTT. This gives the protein CASIMGPGELFF.

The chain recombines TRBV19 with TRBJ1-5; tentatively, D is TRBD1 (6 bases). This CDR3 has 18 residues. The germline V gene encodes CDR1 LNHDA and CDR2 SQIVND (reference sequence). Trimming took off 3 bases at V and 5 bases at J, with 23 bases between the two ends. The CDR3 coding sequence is TGTGCCAGTAGTATTTCCGGGACAACGGTACCCTCCGATCAGCCCCAGCATTTT. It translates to CASSISGTTVPSDQPQHF.

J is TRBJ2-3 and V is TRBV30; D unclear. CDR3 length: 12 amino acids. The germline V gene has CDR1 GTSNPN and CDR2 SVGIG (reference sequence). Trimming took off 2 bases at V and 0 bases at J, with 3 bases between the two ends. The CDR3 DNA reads TGTGCCTGGAGTAGTAGCACAGATACGCAGTATTTT. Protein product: CAWSSSTDTQYF.

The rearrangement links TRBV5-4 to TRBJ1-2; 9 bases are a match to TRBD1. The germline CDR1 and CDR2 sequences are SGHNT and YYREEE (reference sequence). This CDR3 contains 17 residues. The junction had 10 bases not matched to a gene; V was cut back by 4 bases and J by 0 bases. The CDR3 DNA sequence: TGTGCCAGCAGCGCCCGGACAGGGGCGATTGCTAACTATGGCTACACCTTC. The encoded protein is CASSARTGAIANYGYTF. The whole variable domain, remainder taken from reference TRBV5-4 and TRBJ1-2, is ETGVTQSPTHLIKTRGQQVTLRCSSQSGHNTVSWYQQALGQGPQFIFQYYREEENGRGNFPPRFSGLQFPNYSSELNVNALELDDSALYLCASSARTGAIANYGYTFGSGTRLTVV.

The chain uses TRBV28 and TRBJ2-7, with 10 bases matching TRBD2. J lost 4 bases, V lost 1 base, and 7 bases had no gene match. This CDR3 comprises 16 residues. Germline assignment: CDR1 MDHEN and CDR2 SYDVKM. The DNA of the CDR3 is TGTGCCAGCAGTTTATTCCCGACTAGCGGGTATTACGAGCAGTACTTC. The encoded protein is CASSLFPTSGYYEQYF.

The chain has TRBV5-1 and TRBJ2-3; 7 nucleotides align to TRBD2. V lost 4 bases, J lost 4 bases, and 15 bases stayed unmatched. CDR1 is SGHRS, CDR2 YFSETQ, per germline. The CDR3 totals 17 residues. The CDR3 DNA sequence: TGCGCCAGCAGCCCCGGGTGGGGAGGGGTGGTCCCAGATACGCAGTATTTT. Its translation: CASSPGWGGVVPDTQYF. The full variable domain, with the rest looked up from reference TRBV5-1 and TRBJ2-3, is KAGVTQTPRYLIKTRGQQVTLSCSPISGHRSVSWYQQTPGQGLQFLFEYFSETQRNKGNFPGRFSGRQFSNSRSEMNVSTLELGDSALYLCASSPGWGGVVPDTQYFGPGTRLTVL.

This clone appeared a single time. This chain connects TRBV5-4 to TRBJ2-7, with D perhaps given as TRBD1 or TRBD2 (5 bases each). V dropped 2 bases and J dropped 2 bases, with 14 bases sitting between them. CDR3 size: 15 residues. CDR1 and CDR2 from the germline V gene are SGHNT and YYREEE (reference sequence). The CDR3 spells CASSFRDVPPYEQYF. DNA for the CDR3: TGTGCCAGCAGCTTCAGGGACGTTCCTCCCTACGAGCAGTACTTC.

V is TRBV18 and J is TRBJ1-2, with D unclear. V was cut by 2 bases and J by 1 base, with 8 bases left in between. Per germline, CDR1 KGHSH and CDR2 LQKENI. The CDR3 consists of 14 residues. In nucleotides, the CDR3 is TGTGCCAGCTCACCAGGTATATTTAACTATGGCTACACCTTC. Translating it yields CASSPGIFNYGYTF.

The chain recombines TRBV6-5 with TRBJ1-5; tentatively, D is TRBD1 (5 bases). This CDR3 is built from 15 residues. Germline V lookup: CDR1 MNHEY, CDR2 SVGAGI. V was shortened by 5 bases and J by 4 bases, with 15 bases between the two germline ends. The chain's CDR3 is CASSGLGVGNQPQHF. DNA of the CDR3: TGTGCCAGCAGTGGTTTGGGGGTAGGAAATCAGCCCCAGCATTTT.

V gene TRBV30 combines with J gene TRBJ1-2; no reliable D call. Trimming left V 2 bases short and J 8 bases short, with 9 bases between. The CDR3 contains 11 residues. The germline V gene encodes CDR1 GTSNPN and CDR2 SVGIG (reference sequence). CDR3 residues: CAWSYDGGYTF. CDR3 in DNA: TGTGCCTGGAGTTACGACGGAGGCTACACCTTC.

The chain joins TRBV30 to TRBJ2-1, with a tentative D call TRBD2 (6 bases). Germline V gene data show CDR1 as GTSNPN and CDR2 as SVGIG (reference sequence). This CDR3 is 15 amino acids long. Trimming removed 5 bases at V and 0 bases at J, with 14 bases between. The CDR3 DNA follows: TGTGCCTGGGAACTAGCTGACCGCTCCTACAATGAGCAGTTCTTC. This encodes CAWELADRSYNEQFF.

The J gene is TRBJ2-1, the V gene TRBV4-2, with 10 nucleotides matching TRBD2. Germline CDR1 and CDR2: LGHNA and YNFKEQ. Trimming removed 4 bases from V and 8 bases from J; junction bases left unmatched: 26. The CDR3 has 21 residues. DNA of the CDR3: TGTGCCAGCAGCCCCAGCTGCGACAGGGTTACTATTCTAGCGGGAGATGATGAGCAGTTCTTC. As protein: CASSPSCDRVTILAGDDEQFF.

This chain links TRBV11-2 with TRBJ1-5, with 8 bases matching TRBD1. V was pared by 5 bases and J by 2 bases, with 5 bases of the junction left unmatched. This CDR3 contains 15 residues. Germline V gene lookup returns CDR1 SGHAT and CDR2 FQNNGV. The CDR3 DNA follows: TGTGCCAGCAGCCCCGGACAGGGAGGCAATCAGCCCCAGCATTTT. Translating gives CASSPGQGGNQPQHF.

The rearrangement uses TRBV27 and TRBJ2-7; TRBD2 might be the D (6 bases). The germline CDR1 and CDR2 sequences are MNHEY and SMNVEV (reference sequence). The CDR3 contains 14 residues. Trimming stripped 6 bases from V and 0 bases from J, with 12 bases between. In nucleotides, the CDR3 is TGTGCCAGCAGGGAGGGCCTAAACTCCTACGAGCAGTACTTC. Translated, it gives CASREGLNSYEQYF.

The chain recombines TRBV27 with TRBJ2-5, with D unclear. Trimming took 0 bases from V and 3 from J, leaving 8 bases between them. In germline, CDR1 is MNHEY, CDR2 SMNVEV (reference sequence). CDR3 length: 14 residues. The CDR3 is CASSLSPHEETQYF. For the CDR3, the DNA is TGTGCCAGCAGTTTATCCCCACATGAAGAGACCCAGTACTTC.

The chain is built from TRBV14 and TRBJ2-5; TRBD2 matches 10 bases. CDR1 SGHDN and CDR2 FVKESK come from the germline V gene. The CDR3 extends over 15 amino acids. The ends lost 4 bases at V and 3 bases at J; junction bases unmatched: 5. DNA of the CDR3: TGTGCCAGCAGCCCAGGACTAGCGGAGAAAGAGACCCAGTACTTC. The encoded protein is CASSPGLAEKETQYF.